Sequencing of this T cell receptor beta chain was carried out in a study of CXCR3-negative and CXCR3-positive naive CD8 T cells. CDR3 length: 16 residues. In germline, CDR1 is MDHEN, CDR2 SYDVKM. UMI-labeled TRB cDNA libraries were prepared by 5' RACE. TCRdb re-analyzed the 5' RACE reads; it lists each CDR3 protein once, without DNA. This specimen shows around 50,000 distinct CDR3 sequences; the ten leading clones hold approximately 2.5%. The rearrangement joins TRBV28 to TRBJ1-5; the D gene TCRdb calls, TRBD1, cannot be checked with no DNA. The sequence came from a human donor in good health. Some clones in this sample may be carry-over from other donors' samples. Sequencing was carried out using naive CXCR3- CD8+ T cells from blood. Subset described: CD45RO-CCR7+CD27+CD95- naive CD8+ T cells lacking CXCR3 (TNR3-). The chain's CDR3 is CASSPVSGYSNQPQHF.